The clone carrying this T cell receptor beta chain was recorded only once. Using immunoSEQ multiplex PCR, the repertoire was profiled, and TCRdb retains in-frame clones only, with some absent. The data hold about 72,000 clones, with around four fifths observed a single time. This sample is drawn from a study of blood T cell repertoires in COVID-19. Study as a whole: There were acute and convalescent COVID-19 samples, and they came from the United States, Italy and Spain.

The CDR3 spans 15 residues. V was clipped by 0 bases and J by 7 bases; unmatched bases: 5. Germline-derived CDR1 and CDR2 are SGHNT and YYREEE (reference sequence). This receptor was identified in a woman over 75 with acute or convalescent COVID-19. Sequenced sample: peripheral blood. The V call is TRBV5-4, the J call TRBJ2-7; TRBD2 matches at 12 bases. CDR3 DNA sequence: TGTGCCAGCAGCTTGGGACTAGCGGGAGAAAGGGAGCAGTACTTC. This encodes CASSLGLAGEREQYF.